This entry concerns a single T cell receptor beta chain. The CDR3 is 14 residues long. Germline V CDR1 and CDR2: KGHSH, LQKENI. Unmatched junction bases numbered 3, after V lost 6 bases and J lost 0 bases. The sample is drawn from a study of blood T cell repertoires in COVID-19. Original processing notes: For nucleated cells, counts were estimated from reference gene primer amplification. The repertoire was sequenced with immunoSEQ multiplex PCR; TCRdb's copy has only in-frame clones and lacks some. V, J and clone size derive from that table, while D and trimming were established from the DNA sequence. The table records hundreds of thousands of clones, around 90% of them present only once.

Sequences were obtained from PBMCs or T cells enriched from blood (not recorded which). This receptor was taken from a woman in her forties or fifties with acute COVID-19. The V and J genes are TRBV18 and TRBJ1-1; 8 bases match TRBD1. The CDR3, as DNA: TGTGCCAGCTCCCAGGGACAGGTGAACACTGAAGCTTTCTTT. It yields the protein CASSQGQVNTEAFF.